Shown below are 7 T cell receptor beta chains from a single sample sequenced in a study of PD-1 blockade in classical Hodgkin lymphoma. Assay: immunoSEQ multiplex PCR; the TCRdb copy retains only in-frame clones and omits some. The sample lists around 30,000 clones; approximately 74% were seen once. All patients experienced relapse after autologous stem cell transplantation, and brentuximab vedotin exposure was variable. Sequencing used peripheral blood mononuclear cells (PBMCs), obtained before the second cycle of nivolumab. These receptors originate from a human donor with classical Hodgkin lymphoma.

The chain carries TRBV19 and TRBJ2-2; D remains ambiguous. CDR1 and CDR2 (germline): LNHDA, SQIVND (reference sequence). This CDR3 has 16 amino acids. V shed 2 bases and J shed 1 base, with 11 bases lying between them. The CDR3 DNA reads TGTGCCAGTAGTATAAAGGGAATGGGGAACACCGGGGAGCTGTTTTTT. Translation: CASSIKGMGNTGELFF. The full variable domain, in which reference TRBV19 and TRBJ2-2 provide the parts outside the CDR3, is DGGITQSPKYLFRKEGQNVTLSCEQNLNHDAMYWYRQDPGQGLRLIYYSQIVNDFQKGDIAEGYSVSREKKESFPLTVTSAQKNPTAFYLCASSIKGMGNTGELFFGEGSRLTVL.

The J gene is TRBJ1-1, the V gene TRBV7-2, with D tentatively TRBD1 (5 bases). There are 15 residues in the CDR3. CDR1 is SGHTA, CDR2 FQGNSA, per germline. The V end was cut by 4 bases, the J end by 0 bases, with 12 bases between. DNA for the CDR3: TGTGCCAGCAGCTCGTCGGGACGGTTGAACACTGAAGCTTTCTTT. Translating gives CASSSSGRLNTEAFF.

This rearrangement joins TRBV4-1 to TRBJ1-2; perhaps TRBD1 as D (5 bases). V lost 0 bases and J lost 3, with 11 bases in between. The germline CDR1 and CDR2 sequences are MGHRA and YSYEKL. This CDR3 is built from 15 residues. The CDR3 reads CASSQDPGTDYGYTF. In DNA form, the CDR3 reads TGCGCCAGCAGCCAAGATCCAGGGACGGACTATGGCTACACCTTC.

This clone is a singleton in its sample. The J gene is TRBJ2-1, the V gene TRBV5-1; TRBD2 matches 7 bases. This CDR3 contains 12 residues. CDR1 SGHRS and CDR2 YFSETQ come from the germline V gene. V was pared by 9 bases and J by 7 bases, with 7 bases of the junction left unmatched. The CDR3 bases are TGCGCCACCTGGGAGGGTACAAATGAGCAGTTCTTC. Translation gives CATWEGTNEQFF. The variable domain in full, completed from reference TRBV5-1 and TRBJ2-1, reads KAGVTQTPRYLIKTRGQQVTLSCSPISGHRSVSWYQQTPGQGLQFLFEYFSETQRNKGNFPGRFSGRQFSNSRSEMNVSTLELGDSALYLCATWEGTNEQFFGPGTRLTVL.

The chain carries TRBV28 and TRBJ2-1, with D perhaps matching TRBD2 (5 bases). Per germline, CDR1 MDHEN and CDR2 SYDVKM. V shed 2 bases and J shed 12 bases, with 8 bases lying between them. The CDR3 totals 11 residues. CDR3 bases: TGTGCCAGCAGTTTACGGGCGGGGCAGTTCTTC. This encodes CASSLRAGQFF. Complete variable domain (other parts from reference TRBV28 and TRBJ2-1): DVKVTQSSRYLVKRTGEKVFLECVQDMDHENMFWYRQDPGLGLRLIYFSYDVKMKEKGDIPEGYSVSREKKERFSLILESASTNQTSMYLCASSLRAGQFFGPGTRLTVL.

The rearrangement links TRBV6-5 to TRBJ2-7; 7 nucleotides line up with TRBD2. The CDR3 has 14 amino acids. Germline assignment: CDR1 MNHEY and CDR2 SVGAGI. Trimming took 5 bases from V and 2 from J; bases not matched to a gene: 6. The CDR3: CASSLGGTAYEQYF. CDR3 DNA: TGTGCCAGCAGTCTCGGGGGGACGGCCTACGAGCAGTACTTC.

This sequence joins TRBV6-1 and TRBJ1-1; 8 bases are shared with TRBD1. With 5 bases clipped from V and 5 bases from J, the junction kept 4 bases outside the gene matches. The CDR3 sequence is 13 residues long. CDR1 is MNHNS, CDR2 SASEGT, per germline. Here the CDR3 DNA reads TGTGCCAGCAGTTGGACAGGGAATACTGAAGCTTTCTTT. Amino acids: CASSWTGNTEAFF.